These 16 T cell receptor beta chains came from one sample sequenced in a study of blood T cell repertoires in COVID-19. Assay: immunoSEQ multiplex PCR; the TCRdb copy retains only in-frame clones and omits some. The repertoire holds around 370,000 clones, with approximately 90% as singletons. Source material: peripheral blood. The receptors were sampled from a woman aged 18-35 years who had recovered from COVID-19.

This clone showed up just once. CDR3 in DNA: TGTGCCAGCAGCTTACCGACTAGCTACAATGAGCAGTTCTTC. Its translation is CASSLPTSYNEQFF. This chain joins TRBV7-2 and TRBJ2-1; D perhaps matches TRBD2 (6 bases). Trimming stripped 2 bases from V and 3 bases from J, with 8 bases between. Germline V gene data show CDR1 as SGHTA and CDR2 as FQGNSA. The CDR3 is 14 residues long.

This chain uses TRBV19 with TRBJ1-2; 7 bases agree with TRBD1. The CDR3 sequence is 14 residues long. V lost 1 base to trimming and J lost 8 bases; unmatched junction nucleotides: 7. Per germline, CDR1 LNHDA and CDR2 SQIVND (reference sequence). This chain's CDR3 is CASSIVGGVRGYTF. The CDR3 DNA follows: TGTGCCAGTAGTATAGTAGGGGGCGTGAGGGGCTACACCTTC.

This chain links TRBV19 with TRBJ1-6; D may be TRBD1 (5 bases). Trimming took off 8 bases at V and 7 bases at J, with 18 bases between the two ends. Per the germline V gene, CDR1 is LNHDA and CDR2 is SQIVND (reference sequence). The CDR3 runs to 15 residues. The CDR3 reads CASCLRGNYNSPLHF. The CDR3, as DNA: TGTGCCAGTTGCCTAAGGGGAAACTACAATTCACCCCTCCACTTT. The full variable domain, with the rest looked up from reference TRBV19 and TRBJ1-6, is DGGITQSPKYLFRKEGQNVTLSCEQNLNHDAMYWYRQDPGQGLRLIYYSQIVNDFQKGDIAEGYSVSREKKESFPLTVTSAQKNPTAFYLCASCLRGNYNSPLHFGNGTRLTVT.

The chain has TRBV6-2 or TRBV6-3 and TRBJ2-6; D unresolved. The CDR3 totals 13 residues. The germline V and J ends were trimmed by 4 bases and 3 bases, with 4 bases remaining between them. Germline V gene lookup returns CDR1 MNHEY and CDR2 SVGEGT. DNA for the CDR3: TGTGCCAGCAGTTCAGATGGGGCCAACGTCCTGACTTTC. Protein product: CASSSDGANVLTF.

DNA of the CDR3: TGTGCCAGTAGTTGGGTAGCGGAGTCCTACAATGAGCAGTTCTTC. This codes for CASSWVAESYNEQFF. V is TRBV19 and J is TRBJ2-1; possibly TRBD2 for D (6 bases). CDR3 length equals 15 residues. CDR1 and CDR2 (germline): LNHDA, SQIVND (reference sequence). The V and J ends lost 5 bases and 1 base respectively, with 12 bases between them.

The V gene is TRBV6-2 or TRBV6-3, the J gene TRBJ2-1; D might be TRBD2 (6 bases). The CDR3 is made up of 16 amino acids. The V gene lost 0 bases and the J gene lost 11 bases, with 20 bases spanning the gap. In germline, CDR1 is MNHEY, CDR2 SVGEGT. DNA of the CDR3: TGTGCCAGCAGTTACTCGAGAACCAAGCGGGCCGGAAAGCAGTTCTTC. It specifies CASSYSRTKRAGKQFF.

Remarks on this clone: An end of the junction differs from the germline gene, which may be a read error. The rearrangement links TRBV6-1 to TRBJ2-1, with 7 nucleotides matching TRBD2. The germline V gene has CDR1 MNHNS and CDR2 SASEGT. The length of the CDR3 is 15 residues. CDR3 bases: TGTGCCAGCAGTCAAGCTAGCGGAGACTACAATGAGCAGTTCTTC. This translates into CASSQASGDYNEQFF.

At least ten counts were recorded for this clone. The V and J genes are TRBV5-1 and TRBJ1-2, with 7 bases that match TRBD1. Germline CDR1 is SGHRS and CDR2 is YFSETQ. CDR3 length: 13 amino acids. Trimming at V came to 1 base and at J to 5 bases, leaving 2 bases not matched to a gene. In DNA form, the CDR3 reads TGCGCCAGCAGCTTGACAGGGGAATATGGCTACACCTTC. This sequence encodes CASSLTGEYGYTF. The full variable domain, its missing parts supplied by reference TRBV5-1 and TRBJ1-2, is KAGVTQTPRYLIKTRGQQVTLSCSPISGHRSVSWYQQTPGQGLQFLFEYFSETQRNKGNFPGRFSGRQFSNSRSEMNVSTLELGDSALYLCASSLTGEYGYTFGSGTRLTVV.

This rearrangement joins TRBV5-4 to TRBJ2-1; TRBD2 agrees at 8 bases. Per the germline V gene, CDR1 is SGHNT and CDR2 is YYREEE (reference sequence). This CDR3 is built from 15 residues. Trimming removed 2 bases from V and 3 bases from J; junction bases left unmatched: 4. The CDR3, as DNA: TGTGCCAGCAGCTTACCGGGACTAGGCTACAATGAGCAGTTCTTC. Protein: CASSLPGLGYNEQFF.

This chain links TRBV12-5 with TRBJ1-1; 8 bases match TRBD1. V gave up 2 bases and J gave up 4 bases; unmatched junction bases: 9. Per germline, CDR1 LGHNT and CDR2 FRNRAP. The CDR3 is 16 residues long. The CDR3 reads CASGLLRTGSLTEAFF. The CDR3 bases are TGTGCTAGTGGTTTGTTACGGACAGGGAGCCTCACTGAAGCTTTCTTT.

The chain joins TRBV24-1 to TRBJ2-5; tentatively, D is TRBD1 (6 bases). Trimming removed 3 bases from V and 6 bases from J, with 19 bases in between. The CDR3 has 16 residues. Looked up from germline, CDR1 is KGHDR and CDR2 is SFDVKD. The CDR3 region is CATSDGGEGGGQTQYF. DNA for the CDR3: TGTGCCACCAGTGATGGGGGCGAAGGGGGTGGGCAGACCCAGTACTTC.

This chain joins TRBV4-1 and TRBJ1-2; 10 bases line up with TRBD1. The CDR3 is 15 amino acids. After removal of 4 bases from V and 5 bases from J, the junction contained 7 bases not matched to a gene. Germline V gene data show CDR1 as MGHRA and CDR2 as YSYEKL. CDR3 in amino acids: CASSLRQGAQYGYTF. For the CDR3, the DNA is TGCGCCAGCAGCCTTAGACAGGGGGCCCAATATGGCTACACCTTC.

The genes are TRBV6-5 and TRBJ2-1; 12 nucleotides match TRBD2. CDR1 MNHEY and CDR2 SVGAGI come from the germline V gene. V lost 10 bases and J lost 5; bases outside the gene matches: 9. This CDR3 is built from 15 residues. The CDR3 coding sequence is TGTGCCACCCGAGGACTAGCGGGACCCCACAATGAGCAGTTCTTC. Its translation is CATRGLAGPHNEQFF.

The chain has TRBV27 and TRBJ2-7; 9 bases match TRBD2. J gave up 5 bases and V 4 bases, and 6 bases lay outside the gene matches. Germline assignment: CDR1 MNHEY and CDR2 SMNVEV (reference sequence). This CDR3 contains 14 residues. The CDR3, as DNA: TGTGCCAGCAGTTCTAGCGGGAATCCCCACGAGCAGTACGTC. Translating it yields CASSSSGNPHEQYV.

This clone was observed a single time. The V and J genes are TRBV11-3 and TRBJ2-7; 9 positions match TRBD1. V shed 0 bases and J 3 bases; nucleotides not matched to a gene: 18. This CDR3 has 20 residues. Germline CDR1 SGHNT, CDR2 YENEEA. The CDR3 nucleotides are TGTGCCAGCAGCTTAGATCGCCCCCGGGACAGGGAAACCGATTTCTACGAGCAGTACGTC. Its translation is CASSLDRPRDRETDFYEQYV.

CDR3 DNA sequence: TGTGCCAGCTCCCCGGGGGGTAGCACAGATACGCAGTATTTT. The encoded protein is CASSPGGSTDTQYF. The genes are TRBV18 and TRBJ2-3, with 7 bases lining up with TRBD2. The CDR3 sequence is 14 residues long. With 6 bases clipped from V and 0 bases from J, the junction kept 3 bases outside the gene matches. The germline gives CDR1 KGHSH, CDR2 LQKENI. The entire variable domain, with the rest obtained from reference TRBV18 and TRBJ2-3, is as follows: NAGVMQNPRHLVRRRGQEARLRCSPMKGHSHVYWYRQLPEEGLKFMVYLQKENIIDESGMPKERFSAEFPKEGPSILRIQQVVRGDSAAYFCASSPGGSTDTQYFGPGTRLTVL.